What follows are 27 T cell receptor beta chains derived from one specimen sequenced in a study of blood T cell repertoires in COVID-19. Here immunoSEQ multiplex PCR was the method, and the copy in TCRdb shows in-frame clones only, minus some. The top ten clones hold around 3.2% of a sample with roughly 150,000 clones, 65% to 90% of them seen once. Material for sequencing was peripheral blood. The receptors here all came from a man aged 45-65 years with acute or convalescent COVID-19.

The rearrangement joins TRBV30 to TRBJ2-7; 7 nucleotides agree with TRBD1. The CDR3 contains 12 residues. The V and J ends lost 2 bases and 6 bases, in that order; junction bases with no gene match: 4. In germline, CDR1 is GTSNPN, CDR2 SVGIG (reference sequence). The DNA of the CDR3 is TGTGCCTGGAGTAAACAGGGGAGCGAGCAGTACTTC. This codes for CAWSKQGSEQYF.

V usage is TRBV13 and J usage is TRBJ2-7; D may be TRBD2 (6 bases). The V end was cut by 5 bases, the J end by 3 bases, with 11 bases between. This CDR3 spans 13 amino acids. CDR1 PRHDT and CDR2 FYEKMQ come from the germline V gene (reference sequence). For the CDR3, the DNA is TGTGCCAGCAGCCGGAGGGGTTTCTACGAGCAGTACTTC. Its translation is CASSRRGFYEQYF.

The genes are TRBV6-5 and TRBJ2-6; tentatively, D is TRBD2 (5 bases). Deletions cut 6 bases from V and 4 bases from J, with 13 bases between. Germline V gene sequence: CDR1 MNHEY, CDR2 SVGAGI. The CDR3 consists of 15 residues. Here the CDR3 reads CASRNGGAGANVLTF. CDR3 coding DNA: TGTGCCAGCAGAAACGGAGGAGCCGGGGCCAACGTCCTGACTTTC.

The chain combines TRBV24-1 with TRBJ2-5; 10 bases agree with TRBD2. Germline CDR1 KGHDR, CDR2 SFDVKD. This CDR3 spans 15 amino acids. Trimming removed 6 bases from V and 2 bases from J; junction bases left unmatched: 5. The CDR3 coding sequence is TGTGCCACCAGTTATGGGACTAGCGATCAAGAGACCCAGTACTTC. The encoded protein is CATSYGTSDQETQYF.

CDR3 DNA sequence: TGCGCCAGCAGCTCTGGGACAGAAGTCCAAGAGACCCAGTACTTC. It translates to CASSSGTEVQETQYF. The chain recombines TRBV5-1 with TRBJ2-5, with TRBD1 matching 7 bases. Per germline, CDR1 SGHRS and CDR2 YFSETQ. This CDR3 has 15 residues. V dropped 3 bases and J dropped 1; count of bases not matched to a gene: 6.

In this sample, this clone turned up a few times. This chain connects TRBV7-9 to TRBJ1-2; TRBD1 aligns across 7 bases. The CDR3 length is 18 residues. Germline-derived CDR1 and CDR2 are SEHNR and FQNEAQ (reference sequence). Trimming removed 5 bases from V and 0 bases from J; junction bases left unmatched: 15. The CDR3 nucleotides read TGTGCCAGCAGCCCAGCCCCCTTGACAGGGCAGGCTAACTATGGCTACACCTTC. Its protein product is CASSPAPLTGQANYGYTF.

The chain has TRBV24-1 and TRBJ1-1; D might be TRBD1 (5 bases). The CDR3 runs 12 residues. CDR1 and CDR2 (germline): KGHDR, SFDVKD. Trimming took off 9 bases at V and 6 bases at J, with 13 bases between the two ends. CDR3 bases: TGTGCCACCCGCGACAGATCCCCTGAAGCTTTCTTT. Amino acids: CATRDRSPEAFF.

This clone has a handful of counts. The gene calls are TRBV5-6 and TRBJ2-2; 8 nucleotides agree with TRBD1. After removal of 0 bases from V and 6 bases from J, the junction contained 4 bases not matched to a gene. The germline V gene has CDR1 SGHDT and CDR2 YYEEEE. CDR3 length: 15 amino acids. The chain's CDR3 is CASSLGQGAPGELFF. The CDR3 coding sequence is TGTGCCAGCAGCTTGGGCCAGGGGGCGCCCGGGGAGCTGTTTTTT.

The chain's CDR3 is CASSFAFTDNSPLHF. CDR3 nucleotide sequence: TGTGCCAGCAGCTTTGCTTTCACAGATAATTCACCCCTCCACTTT. V gene TRBV11-3 combines with J gene TRBJ1-6; D not resolved. Germline CDR1 is SGHNT and CDR2 is YENEEA. This CDR3 spans 15 amino acids. V lost 3 bases, J lost 5 bases, and 11 bases lay in between.

This chain joins TRBV3-1 (or the pseudogene TRBV3-2) and TRBJ1-5; D is unclear. The germline gives CDR1 LGHDT, CDR2 YNNKEL (reference sequence). The CDR3 length is 14 residues. The ends were cut back, 6 bases at V and 4 bases at J, with 13 bases in the middle. In DNA form, the CDR3 reads TGTGCCAGCAGTCAGGAATTCGTTAATCAGCCCCAGCATTTT. Protein product: CASSQEFVNQPQHF.

The chain combines TRBV6-5 with TRBJ1-5, with 7 nucleotides matching TRBD1. Germline loops: CDR1 MNHEY, CDR2 SVGAGI. V lost 8 bases, J lost 6 bases, and 13 bases stayed unmatched. This CDR3 has 15 amino acids. This CDR3 is CASEVVAQGPQPQHF. CDR3 nucleotide sequence: TGTGCCAGCGAAGTGGTCGCACAGGGGCCTCAGCCCCAGCATTTT.

The CDR3 reads CASSLVQASGNTIYF. CDR3 nucleotide sequence: TGTGCCAGCAGCTTGGTACAGGCCTCTGGAAACACCATATATTTT. The chain carries TRBV5-8 and TRBJ1-3; possible D gene TRBD1, 5 bases. CDR1 and CDR2 (germline): SGHTS, YDEGEE. Trimming cost V 0 bases and J 0 bases, with 7 bases left between them. The CDR3 is 15 amino acids.

This rearrangement joins TRBV7-8 to TRBJ2-1; tentative D call: TRBD2 (5 bases). Germline V gene sequence: CDR1 SGHVS, CDR2 FQNEAQ. The V end lost 1 base, the J end lost 12 bases, and 16 bases lay between the germline ends. This CDR3 contains 14 residues. The CDR3 bases are TGTGCCAGCAGCTTAGGGGGTCGAGCGAGCGGGCAGTTCTTC. Translated: CASSLGGRASGQFF.

The chain links TRBV11-1 to TRBJ1-1, with 7 bases lining up with TRBD1. The CDR3 is made up of 14 amino acids. Germline CDR1 SGHAT, CDR2 FQDESV (reference sequence). V gave up 4 bases and J gave up 4 bases; unmatched junction bases: 6. The CDR3 nucleotides are TGTGCCAGCAGCTCGGGACAGCTCCCCACTGAAGCTTTCTTT. Protein product: CASSSGQLPTEAFF.

The chain has TRBV4-1 and TRBJ1-6, with 7 nucleotides matching TRBD1. Germline CDR1 reads MGHRA; CDR2 reads YSYEKL. V shed 0 bases and J 8 bases; nucleotides not matched to a gene: 7. The CDR3 consists of 16 residues. CDR3 sequence: CASSQDPRQGYSPLHF. CDR3 bases: TGCGCCAGCAGCCAAGATCCGCGACAGGGTTATTCACCCCTCCACTTT.

The gene calls are TRBV3-1 (or the pseudogene TRBV3-2) and TRBJ1-1; D gene ambiguous. Trimming stripped 3 bases from V and 1 base from J, with 9 bases between. CDR1 is LGHDT and CDR2 is YNNKEL in the germline V gene (reference sequence). The CDR3 is 14 amino acids. The CDR3 sequence is CASSHRLRNTEAFF. The CDR3 nucleotides read TGTGCCAGCAGCCACCGATTGAGGAACACTGAAGCTTTCTTT.

The V gene is TRBV19, the J gene TRBJ1-1, with D maybe TRBD1 (6 bases). The V and J ends lost 6 bases and 0 bases respectively, with 14 bases between them. Per the germline V gene, CDR1 is LNHDA and CDR2 is SQIVND (reference sequence). The length of the CDR3 is 15 residues. The CDR3 region has the DNA TGTGCCAGTAGGCCCGTACAGGGATTGAACACTGAAGCTTTCTTT. This translates into CASRPVQGLNTEAFF.

Only one count was recorded for this clone. The V gene is TRBV24-1, the J gene TRBJ1-2; D remains unclear. Germline CDR1 KGHDR, CDR2 SFDVKD. The CDR3 is made up of 14 amino acids. V gave up 2 bases and J gave up 6 bases, with 12 bases separating them. CDR3 loop: CATSDYTSINGYTF. The DNA for the CDR3 is TGTGCCACCAGTGATTACACATCGATAAATGGCTACACCTTC.

The rearrangement links TRBV6-5 to TRBJ1-2, with TRBD1 identical over 7 bases. There are 13 residues in the CDR3. Trimming removed 2 bases from V and 7 bases from J; junction bases left unmatched: 4. Per germline, CDR1 MNHEY and CDR2 SVGAGI. CDR3 in DNA: TGTGCCAGCAGTTACGAAGGGGGCATTGGCTACACCTTC. Residues: CASSYEGGIGYTF.

The chain links TRBV7-6 to TRBJ2-1, with TRBD2 as a possible D gene (6 bases). Deletions cut 0 bases from V and 9 bases from J, with 18 bases between. This CDR3 has 16 amino acids. Germline assignment: CDR1 SGHVS and CDR2 FNYEAQ. The CDR3 sequence: CASSLASGVVRGEQFF. The CDR3 DNA follows: TGTGCCAGCAGCTTAGCTAGCGGAGTAGTACGGGGTGAGCAGTTCTTC.

The chain is built from TRBV11-2 and TRBJ2-2; TRBD2 aligns across 7 bases. V lost 4 bases, J lost 0 bases, and 5 bases stayed unmatched. Germline V lookup: CDR1 SGHAT, CDR2 FQNNGV. The CDR3 runs to 16 residues. Here the CDR3 reads CASSSYLAANTGELFF. CDR3 DNA sequence: TGTGCCAGCAGCTCCTACCTAGCGGCGAACACCGGGGAGCTGTTTTTT.

This clone occurred a few times. The gene calls are TRBV23-1 and TRBJ2-7, with a tentative D call TRBD1 (6 bases). TRBV23-1 is noted as an ORF with a role that remains uncertain. This CDR3 comprises 17 residues. Trimming removed 2 bases at V and 5 bases at J, with 22 bases between. In nucleotides, the CDR3 is TGCGCCAGCAGTCAACTCTACAGGGTCTTAAAGTTCCACGAGCAGTACTTC. Its protein product is CASSQLYRVLKFHEQYF.

Remarks on this clone: Sequence at one end of the junction differs from germline and may be a read error. The chain joins TRBV19 to TRBJ1-1; TRBD1 is a possible D gene (5 bases). The CDR3 spans 13 residues. Germline lookup yields CDR1 LNHDA and CDR2 SQIVND (reference sequence). The CDR3 spells CASNIGWGTEASF. The CDR3 bases are TGTGCCAGTAACATCGGGTGGGGCACTGAAGCTTCCTTT.

The chain joins TRBV11-2 to TRBJ2-3, with no clear D. Trimming shortened V by 5 bases and J by 1 base, and 13 bases separated the two germline ends. CDR1 is SGHAT, CDR2 FQNNGV, per germline. The CDR3 spans 15 residues. The CDR3 region is CASSIGEVGTDTQYF. CDR3 sequence (DNA): TGTGCCAGCAGCATCGGCGAGGTGGGCACAGATACGCAGTATTTT.

The rearrangement joins TRBV12-5 to TRBJ1-6; D uncertain. Trimming took off 3 bases at V and 7 bases at J, with 7 bases between the two ends. CDR3 length equals 13 residues. CDR1 is LGHNT, CDR2 FRNRAP, per germline. The CDR3 loop reads CASGLIENSPLHF. In nucleotides, the CDR3 is TGTGCTAGTGGTTTAATCGAGAATTCACCCCTCCACTTT.

The chain recombines TRBV10-3 with TRBJ1-1; 8 bases are shared with TRBD1. Germline V CDR1 and CDR2: ENHRY, SYGVKD. After removal of 7 bases from V and 3 bases from J, the junction contained 4 bases not matched to a gene. This CDR3 is 13 amino acids long. DNA of the CDR3: TGTGCCATCACCAAGACAGGGGACACTGAAGCTTTCTTT. This encodes CAITKTGDTEAFF.

The gene calls are TRBV9 and TRBJ2-7; 13 positions match TRBD2. This CDR3 has 15 residues. The germline V gene encodes CDR1 SGDLS and CDR2 YYNGEE. The V gene end was trimmed by 1 base and the J gene end by 5 bases; junction bases not matched to a gene: 3. Here the CDR3 DNA reads TGTGCCAGCAGCGTAACCGGGACTAGCGGGGACGAGCAGTACTTC. This encodes CASSVTGTSGDEQYF.